This T cell receptor (beta chain) was captured in a study of blood T cell repertoires in COVID-19. TCRdb's copy holds only in-frame clones and misses some; the assay was immunoSEQ multiplex PCR. The table has roughly 500,000 clones, approximately 87% seen once. Enrolled through a virtual design, the participants were between roughly 18 and 95 years of age and came from approximately 25 US areas. Cohort 3 recovered donors had two negative PCRs, clearance, or symptom resolution. The sample comprised PBMCs or T cells enriched from blood (not recorded which). The source is a woman aged 40-49 years who had recovered from COVID-19.

Here the CDR3 DNA reads TGTGCCAGCAGTGTCCATCTAGTGCCCCCCACAGATACGCAGTATTTT. It is translated as CASSVHLVPPTDTQYF. The rearrangement joins TRBV2 to TRBJ2-3; D call uncertain. V lost 4 bases and J lost 2, with 16 bases in between. CDR3 length: 16 amino acids. Germline V lookup: CDR1 SNHLY, CDR2 FYNNEI.